Shown below are 10 T cell receptor beta chains from a single sample sequenced in a study of blood T cell repertoires in COVID-19. Sequencing used immunoSEQ multiplex PCR; TCRdb keeps in-frame clones, though not all of them. The sample has a few hundred thousand clones; roughly 84% are singletons. The sequenced sample consisted of peripheral blood. These receptors originate from a man in his forties or fifties who had recovered from COVID-19.

The chain carries TRBV15 and TRBJ2-2, with 7 bases matching TRBD2. This CDR3 has 14 residues. In germline, CDR1 is LNHNV, CDR2 YYDKDF (reference sequence). With V trimmed by 2 bases and J by 5 bases, 2 bases remained unmatched. The CDR3 region has the DNA TGTGCCACCAGCAGACTAGCGGCTACCGGGGAGCTGTTTTTT. Translated: CATSRLAATGELFF.

This chain joins TRBV27 and TRBJ2-7, with 7 positions matching TRBD2. Germline lookup yields CDR1 MNHEY and CDR2 SMNVEV (reference sequence). The V segment lost 0 bases and the J segment 5 bases; nucleotides outside the gene matches: 7. The CDR3 totals 15 residues. CDR3 sequence: CASSLSRRERDEQYF. The CDR3, as DNA: TGTGCCAGCAGTTTATCGAGGCGGGAGCGCGACGAGCAGTACTTC.

This clone was detected only once. The chain recombines TRBV29-1 with TRBJ2-6; TRBD2 is a possible D gene (5 bases). V lost 7 bases, J lost 2 bases, and 9 bases lay in between. The CDR3 runs 13 residues. Germline CDR1 reads SQVTM; CDR2 reads ANQGSEA. The CDR3 DNA is TGCAGCGCCACTAGTGCTGGGGCCAACGTCCTGACTTTC. It specifies CSATSAGANVLTF.

The chain is built from TRBV5-1 and TRBJ2-1; D might be TRBD2 (7 bases). The germline V gene encodes CDR1 SGHRS and CDR2 YFSETQ. V dropped 4 bases and J dropped 4 bases, with 15 bases sitting between them. This CDR3 has 15 amino acids. In DNA form, the CDR3 reads TGCGCCAGCAGCAGAGCACAGGGAGGGTACAATGAGCAGTTCTTC. It specifies CASSRAQGGYNEQFF.

This chain connects TRBV18 to TRBJ2-2, with D possibly matching TRBD1 (5 bases). Germline CDR1 KGHSH, CDR2 LQKENI. V lost 4 bases, J lost 1 base, and 10 bases lay in between. The CDR3 is made up of 15 amino acids. In DNA, the CDR3 is TGTGCCAGCTCACGCTCCAGGGAGAACACCGGGGAGCTGTTTTTT. This translates into CASSRSRENTGELFF.

The chain couples TRBV5-1 to TRBJ2-5, with D maybe TRBD2 (6 bases). The germline V and J ends were trimmed by 4 bases and 5 bases, with 18 bases remaining between them. The CDR3 sequence is 15 residues long. In germline, CDR1 is SGHRS, CDR2 YFSETQ. Here the CDR3 reads CASSPGVTLWETQYF. The CDR3 region has the DNA TGCGCCAGCAGCCCGGGGGTCACTCTCTGGGAGACCCAGTACTTC.

The rearrangement joins TRBV7-9 to TRBJ2-2; 12 bases map to TRBD2. The CDR3 extends over 17 amino acids. V shed 2 bases, J shed 5 bases, and the junction held 6 bases outside the gene matches. CDR1 is SEHNR, CDR2 FQNEAQ, per germline (reference sequence). CDR3 sequence (DNA): TGTGCCAGCAGCTTAAAGACTAGCGGGAGTAATACCGGGGAGCTGTTTTTT. Amino acid sequence: CASSLKTSGSNTGELFF.

This rearrangement joins TRBV6-6 to TRBJ2-7, with 9 bases matching TRBD1. V gave up 5 bases and J gave up 2 bases; unmatched junction bases: 4. Germline V gene sequence: CDR1 MNHNY, CDR2 SVGAGI (reference sequence). CDR3 size: 14 residues. DNA for the CDR3: TGTGCCAGCAGTACGACAGGGGGGACCTACGAGCAGTACTTC. It specifies CASSTTGGTYEQYF.

The chain is built from TRBV5-8 and TRBJ2-7; 11 positions agree with TRBD1. Trimming removed 4 bases from V and 9 bases from J; junction bases left unmatched: 12. Germline V gene data show CDR1 as SGHTS and CDR2 as YDEGEE. The CDR3 runs 15 residues. CDR3 sequence: CASSARGTGGLGQYF. CDR3 bases: TGTGCCAGCAGCGCCCGCGGGACAGGGGGTCTGGGGCAGTACTTC.

The genes are TRBV28 and TRBJ2-2; TRBD2 matches 9 bases. The germline gives CDR1 MDHEN, CDR2 SYDVKM. CDR3 length: 15 residues. After removal of 5 bases from V and 4 bases from J, the junction contained 5 bases not matched to a gene. CDR3 sequence reads: CASSTPSGITGELFF. CDR3 nucleotide sequence: TGTGCCAGCAGTACCCCTAGCGGGATCACCGGGGAGCTGTTTTTT.